Below are 11 T cell receptor beta chains sequenced from a single sample in a study of glioma-infiltrating T cells after dendritic cell vaccination. The time point here: after dendritic cell vaccination, including at tumor progression/relapse. Sequenced by immunoSEQ multiplex PCR; TCRdb stores in-frame clones only, minus some. This sample has over 65,000 clones, with 85% found just once. The sample consisted of blood, taken after dendritic cell vaccination. The receptor source for this set is a human donor with glioblastoma.

The chain couples TRBV7-8 to TRBJ2-7; D remains ambiguous. The length of the CDR3 is 12 residues. CDR1 and CDR2 from the germline V gene are SGHVS and FQNEAQ. V lost 5 bases and J 4 bases, leaving 9 bases between the germline ends. CDR3 amino acids: CASSVRGYEQYF. The CDR3 coding sequence is TGTGCCAGCAGCGTGCGAGGTTACGAGCAGTACTTC.

The chain recombines TRBV6-1 with TRBJ1-1, with 12 positions matching TRBD1. The CDR3 spans 16 residues. Germline V lookup: CDR1 MNHNS, CDR2 SASEGT. V trimming: 4 bases; J trimming: 4 bases; junction bases outside the gene matches: 7. The CDR3 coding sequence is TGTGCCAGCAGTGGCGGGACAGGGGGCCTTGGCACTGAAGCTTTCTTT. It specifies CASSGGTGGLGTEAFF.

The CDR3 sequence: CASSLGALLYGYTF. The DNA of the CDR3 is TGTGCCAGCAGCTTGGGGGCGCTCCTCTATGGCTACACCTTC. The chain carries TRBV5-8 and TRBJ1-2, with unresolved D. The CDR3 length is 14 residues. CDR1 SGHTS and CDR2 YDEGEE come from the germline V gene. Trimming took 0 bases from V and 4 from J, leaving 10 bases between them.

This clone was seen only a few times. The V and J genes are TRBV19 and TRBJ2-5; 13 bases are shared with TRBD2. CDR1 is LNHDA and CDR2 is SQIVND in the germline V gene (reference sequence). CDR3 size: 18 residues. V shed 6 bases, J shed 0 bases, and the junction held 10 bases outside the gene matches. CDR3 sequence (DNA): TGTGCCAGTAGGGGAGGACTAGCGGGAGAGGGGTACCAAGAGACCCAGTACTTC. It translates to CASRGGLAGEGYQETQYF. Full variable domain (remainder filled in from reference TRBV19 and TRBJ2-5): DGGITQSPKYLFRKEGQNVTLSCEQNLNHDAMYWYRQDPGQGLRLIYYSQIVNDFQKGDIAEGYSVSREKKESFPLTVTSAQKNPTAFYLCASRGGLAGEGYQETQYFGPGTRLLVL.

The chain uses TRBV7-6 and TRBJ1-3; 9 positions match TRBD1. The V gene's germline CDR1 is SGHVS and CDR2 FNYEAQ. The CDR3 has 16 amino acids. J gave up 0 bases and V 4 bases, and 4 bases lay outside the gene matches. CDR3 sequence reads: CASSSNRGLSGNTIYF. CDR3 bases: TGTGCCAGCAGCTCGAACAGGGGGCTCTCTGGAAACACCATATATTTT.

This sequence joins TRBV19 and TRBJ1-2; D is possibly TRBD1 (6 bases). CDR1 and CDR2 (germline): LNHDA, SQIVND (reference sequence). Trimming left V 5 bases short and J 0 bases short, with 13 bases between. The CDR3 extends over 15 amino acids. For the CDR3, the DNA is TGTGCCAGTAGTTCAGACAGGACCACTAACTATGGCTACACCTTC. This encodes CASSSDRTTNYGYTF.

V is TRBV7-9 and J is TRBJ2-5; D not resolved. Germline V gene lookup returns CDR1 SEHNR and CDR2 FQNEAQ (reference sequence). Deletions cut 3 bases from V and 5 bases from J, with 13 bases between. The CDR3 runs to 14 residues. The CDR3 spells CASSLGQTGETQYF. The CDR3 nucleotides are TGTGCCAGCAGCTTGGGTCAAACCGGGGAGACCCAGTACTTC.

The gene calls are TRBV5-5 and TRBJ1-3; D is possibly TRBD1 (5 bases). CDR3 length: 15 amino acids. V lost 0 bases, J lost 0 bases, and 7 bases lay in between. The V gene's germline CDR1 is SGHKS and CDR2 YYEKEE (reference sequence). As DNA, the CDR3 is TGTGCCAGCAGCTTGGACAGGCGCTCTGGAAACACCATATATTTT. Translation gives CASSLDRRSGNTIYF.

This clone has a handful of counts. This probably arose from a read error, given a far larger clone one base away. Other DNA sequences in the sample encode the same CDR3. The V gene is TRBV5-1, the J gene TRBJ2-7, with D possibly being TRBD2 (5 bases). The V and J ends lost 3 bases and 6 bases respectively, with 10 bases between them. In germline, CDR1 is SGHRS, CDR2 YFSETQ. The CDR3 has 12 amino acids. Here the CDR3 reads CASSWRAAEQYF. The CDR3, as DNA: TGCGCCAGCAGCTGGCGGGCAGCCGAGCAGTACTTC.

Details on this clone: In the same sample, other DNA sequences code for this CDR3. The J gene is TRBJ2-7, the V gene TRBV7-9; TRBD1 might be the D (5 bases). Deletions cut 5 bases from V and 4 bases from J, with 12 bases between. The CDR3 consists of 13 residues. Germline V lookup: CDR1 SEHNR, CDR2 FQNEAQ (reference sequence). The CDR3, as DNA: TGTGCCAGCAGCCCCCTCGACAGATACGAGCAGTACTTC. This sequence encodes CASSPLDRYEQYF. The full variable domain, with the rest looked up from reference TRBV7-9 and TRBJ2-7, is DTGVSQNPRHKITKRGQNVTFRCDPISEHNRLYWYRQTLGQGPEFLTYFQNEAQLEKSRLLSDRFSAERPKGSFSTLEIQRTEQGDSAMYLCASSPLDRYEQYFGPGTRLTVT.

The J gene is TRBJ1-2, the V gene TRBV5-1; 8 bases fit TRBD1. CDR1 is SGHRS, CDR2 YFSETQ, per germline. The V segment lost 4 bases and the J segment 7 bases; nucleotides outside the gene matches: 12. There are 15 residues in the CDR3. CDR3 bases: TGCGCCAGCAGCGATTCGAGACAGGGGCACGGTGGCTACACCTTC. Protein product: CASSDSRQGHGGYTF.